The present T cell receptor (beta chain) was sequenced within a study of OX40 agonist ivuxolimab in advanced cancers. This clone has just one count. Antigen specificity is unknown. The protocol was immunoSEQ multiplex PCR, while the TCRdb copy is restricted to in-frame clones and leaves out a portion. The repertoire holds tens of thousands of clones, with 80% as singletons. Germline CDR1 is GTSNPN and CDR2 is SVGIG (reference sequence). This CDR3 has 12 residues. With 5 bases removed from V and 4 bases from J, the gap between germline ends came to 10 bases. Study-wide findings and caveats: Clonal expansion from baseline to week 6 occurred in both CD4+ and CD8+ T cells.

The starting material was CD4+ or CD8+ T cells sorted from blood, obtained in a trial of the OX40 agonist ivuxolimab. The chain recombines TRBV30 with TRBJ2-3; D possibly corresponds to TRBD2 (6 bases). The clonotype was recovered from an adult with an advanced solid tumor such as melanoma, head and neck, liver or kidney cancer. The CDR3, as DNA: TGTGCCTGGGGCGGGGACCCAGATACGCAGTATTTT. Encoded protein: CAWGGDPDTQYF.